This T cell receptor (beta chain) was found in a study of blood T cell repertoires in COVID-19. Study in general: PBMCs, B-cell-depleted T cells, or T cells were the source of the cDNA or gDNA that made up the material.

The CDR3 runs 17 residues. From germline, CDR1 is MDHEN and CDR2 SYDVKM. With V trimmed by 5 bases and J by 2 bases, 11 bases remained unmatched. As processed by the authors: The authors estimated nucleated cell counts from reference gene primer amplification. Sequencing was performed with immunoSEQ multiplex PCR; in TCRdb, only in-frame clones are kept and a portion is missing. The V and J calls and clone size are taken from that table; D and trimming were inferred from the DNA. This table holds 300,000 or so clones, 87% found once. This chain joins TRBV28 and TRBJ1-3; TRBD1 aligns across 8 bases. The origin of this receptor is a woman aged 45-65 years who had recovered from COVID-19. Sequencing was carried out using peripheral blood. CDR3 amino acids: CASSQISGGMTGNTIYF. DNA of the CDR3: TGTGCCAGCAGTCAAATCTCAGGGGGCATGACTGGAAACACCATATATTTT.